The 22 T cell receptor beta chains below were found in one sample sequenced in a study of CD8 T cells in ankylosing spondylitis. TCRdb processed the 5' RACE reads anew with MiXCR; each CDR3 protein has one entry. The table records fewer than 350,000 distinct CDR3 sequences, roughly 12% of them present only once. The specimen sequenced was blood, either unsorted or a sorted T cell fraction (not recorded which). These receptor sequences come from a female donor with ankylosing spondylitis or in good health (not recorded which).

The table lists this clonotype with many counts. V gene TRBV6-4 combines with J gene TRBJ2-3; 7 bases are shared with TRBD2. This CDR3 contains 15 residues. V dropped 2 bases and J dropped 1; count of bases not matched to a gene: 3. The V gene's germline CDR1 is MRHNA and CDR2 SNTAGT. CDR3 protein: CASSDEAGGTDTQYF. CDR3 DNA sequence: TGTGCCAGCAGTGACGAGGCGGGGGGCACAGATACGCAGTATTTT.

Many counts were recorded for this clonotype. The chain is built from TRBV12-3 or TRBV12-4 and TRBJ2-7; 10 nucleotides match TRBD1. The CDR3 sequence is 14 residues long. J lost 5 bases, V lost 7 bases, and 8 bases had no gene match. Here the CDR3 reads CASNDRGQGDEQYF. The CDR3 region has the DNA TGTGCCAGCAACGACAGGGGGCAAGGTGACGAGCAGTACTTC.

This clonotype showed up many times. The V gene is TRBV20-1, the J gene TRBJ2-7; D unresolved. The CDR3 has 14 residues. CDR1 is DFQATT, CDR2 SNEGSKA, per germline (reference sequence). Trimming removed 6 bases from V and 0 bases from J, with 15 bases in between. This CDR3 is CSASARSSSYEQYF. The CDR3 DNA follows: TGCAGTGCGAGCGCGCGGTCTAGCTCCTACGAGCAGTACTTC.

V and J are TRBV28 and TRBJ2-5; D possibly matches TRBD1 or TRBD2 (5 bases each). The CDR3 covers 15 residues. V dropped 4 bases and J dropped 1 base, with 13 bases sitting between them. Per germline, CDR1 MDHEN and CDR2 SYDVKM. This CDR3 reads CASSSTGTFQETQYF. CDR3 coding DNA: TGTGCCAGCAGTTCCACCGGGACGTTCCAAGAGACCCAGTACTTC.

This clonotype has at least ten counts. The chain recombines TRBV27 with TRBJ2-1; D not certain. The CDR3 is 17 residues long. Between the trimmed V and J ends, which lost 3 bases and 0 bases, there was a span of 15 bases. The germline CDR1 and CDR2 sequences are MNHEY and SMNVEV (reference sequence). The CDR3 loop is CASSFLAGRYSYNEQFF. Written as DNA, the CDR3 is TGTGCCAGCAGTTTTCTGGCTGGCAGATACTCCTACAATGAGCAGTTCTTC.

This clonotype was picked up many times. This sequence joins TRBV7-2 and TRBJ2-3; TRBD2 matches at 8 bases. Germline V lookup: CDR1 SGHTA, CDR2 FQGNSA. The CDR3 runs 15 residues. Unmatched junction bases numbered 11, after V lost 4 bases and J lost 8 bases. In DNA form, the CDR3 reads TGTGCCAGCAGCTACGGGACTAGATCCATGGGTACGCAGTATTTT. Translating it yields CASSYGTRSMGTQYF.

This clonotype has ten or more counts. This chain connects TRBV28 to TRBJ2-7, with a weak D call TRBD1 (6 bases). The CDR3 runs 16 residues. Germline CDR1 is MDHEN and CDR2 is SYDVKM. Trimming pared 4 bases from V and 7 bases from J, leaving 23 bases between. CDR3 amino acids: CASSYRAGARNREQYF. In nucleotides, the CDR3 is TGTGCCAGCAGTTACCGTGCAGGGGCCCGGAATAGAGAGCAGTACTTC. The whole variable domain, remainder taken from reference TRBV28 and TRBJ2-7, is DVKVTQSSRYLVKRTGEKVFLECVQDMDHENMFWYRQDPGLGLRLIYFSYDVKMKEKGDIPEGYSVSREKKERFSLILESASTNQTSMYLCASSYRAGARNREQYFGPGTRLTVT.

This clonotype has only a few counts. CDR3 in amino acids: CASSLVAGGPGTDTQYF. CDR3 sequence (DNA): TGCGCCAGCAGCTTGGTTGCGGGAGGGCCGGGCACAGATACGCAGTATTTT. V is TRBV5-1 and J is TRBJ2-3; 9 bases match TRBD2. This CDR3 has 17 residues. V shed 0 bases and J 1 base; nucleotides not matched to a gene: 6. Germline CDR1 SGHRS, CDR2 YFSETQ.

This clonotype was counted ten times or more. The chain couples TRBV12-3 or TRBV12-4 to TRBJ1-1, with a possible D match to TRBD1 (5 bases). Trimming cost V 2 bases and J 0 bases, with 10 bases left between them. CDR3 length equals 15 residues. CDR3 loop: CASSLSGGMNTEAFF. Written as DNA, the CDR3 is TGTGCCAGCAGTTTATCCGGGGGAATGAACACTGAAGCTTTCTTT.

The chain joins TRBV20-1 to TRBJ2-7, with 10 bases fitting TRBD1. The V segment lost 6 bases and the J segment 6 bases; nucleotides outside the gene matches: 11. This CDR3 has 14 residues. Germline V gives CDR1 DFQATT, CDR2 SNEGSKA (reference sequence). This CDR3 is CSAYDRGPSGEQYF. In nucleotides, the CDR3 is TGCAGTGCATATGACAGGGGGCCTTCGGGCGAGCAGTACTTC.

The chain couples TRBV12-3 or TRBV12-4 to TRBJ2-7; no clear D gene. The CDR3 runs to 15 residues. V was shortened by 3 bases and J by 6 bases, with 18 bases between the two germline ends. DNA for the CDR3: TGTGCCAGCAGTTTTTGGTGGCCCGGCGGTGGCGAGCAGTACTTC. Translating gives CASSFWWPGGGEQYF.

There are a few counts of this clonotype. The CDR3, as DNA: TGCGCCAGCAGCTTGGCTCAGGGGGATCAGGATGGCTACACCTTC. Translating gives CASSLAQGDQDGYTF. The chain carries TRBV5-1 and TRBJ1-2; the match to TRBD1 covers 7 bases. V shed 0 bases and J 6 bases; nucleotides not matched to a gene: 8. The germline V gene encodes CDR1 SGHRS and CDR2 YFSETQ. This CDR3 is built from 15 residues.

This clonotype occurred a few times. DNA of the CDR3: TGTGCCAGCAGTTTCTCTCAGGCAAACATTCAGTACTTC. Translated: CASSFSQANIQYF. The V gene is TRBV28, the J gene TRBJ2-4; D gene unclear. The ends were cut back, 3 bases at V and 6 bases at J, with 9 bases in the middle. CDR3 size: 13 residues. Per germline, CDR1 MDHEN and CDR2 SYDVKM.

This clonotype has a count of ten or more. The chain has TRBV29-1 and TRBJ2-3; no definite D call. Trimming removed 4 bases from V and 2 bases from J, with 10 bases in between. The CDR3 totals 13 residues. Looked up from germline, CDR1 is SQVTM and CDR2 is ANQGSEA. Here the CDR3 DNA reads TGCAGCGTTGGATCCAGACTCACAGATACGCAGTATTTT. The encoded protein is CSVGSRLTDTQYF.

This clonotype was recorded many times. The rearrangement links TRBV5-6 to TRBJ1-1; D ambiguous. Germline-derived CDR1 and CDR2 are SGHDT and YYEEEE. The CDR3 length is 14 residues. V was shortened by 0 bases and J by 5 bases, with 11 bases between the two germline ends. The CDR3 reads CASSLGGWETEAFF. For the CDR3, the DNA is TGTGCCAGCAGCTTGGGAGGGTGGGAGACTGAAGCTTTCTTT. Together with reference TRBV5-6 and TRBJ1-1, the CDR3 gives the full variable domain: DAGVTQSPTHLIKTRGQQVTLRCSPKSGHDTVSWYQQALGQGPQFIFQYYEEEERQRGNFPDRFSGHQFPNYSSELNVNALLLGDSALYLCASSLGGWETEAFFGQGTRLTVV.

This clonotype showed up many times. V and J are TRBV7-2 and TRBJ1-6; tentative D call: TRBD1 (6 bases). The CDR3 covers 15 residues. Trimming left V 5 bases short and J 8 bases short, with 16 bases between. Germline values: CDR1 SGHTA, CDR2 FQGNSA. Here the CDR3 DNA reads TGTGCCAGCAGCGTAAGCCTGGACAGAGATTCACCCCTCCACTTT. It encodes CASSVSLDRDSPLHF.

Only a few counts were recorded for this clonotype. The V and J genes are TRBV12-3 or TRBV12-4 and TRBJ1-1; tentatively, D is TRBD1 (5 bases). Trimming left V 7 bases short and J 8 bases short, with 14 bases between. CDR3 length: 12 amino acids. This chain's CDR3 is CASNLIGGEAFF. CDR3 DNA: TGTGCCAGCAACTTAATTGGGGGGGAAGCTTTCTTT.

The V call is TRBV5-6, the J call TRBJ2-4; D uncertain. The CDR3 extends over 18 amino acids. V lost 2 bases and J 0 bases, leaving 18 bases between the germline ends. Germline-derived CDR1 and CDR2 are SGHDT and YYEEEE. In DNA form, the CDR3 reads TGTGCCAGCAGCTTTCGGGCCGTTAGGGAATTAGCCAAAAACATTCAGTACTTC. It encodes CASSFRAVRELAKNIQYF.

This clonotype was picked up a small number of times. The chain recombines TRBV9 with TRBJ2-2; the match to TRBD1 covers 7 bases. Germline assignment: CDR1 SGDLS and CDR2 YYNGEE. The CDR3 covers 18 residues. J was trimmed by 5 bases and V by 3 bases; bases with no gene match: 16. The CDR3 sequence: CASSATQGTMRKTGELFF. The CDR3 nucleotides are TGTGCCAGCAGCGCCACACAGGGGACCATGCGCAAGACCGGGGAGCTGTTTTTT. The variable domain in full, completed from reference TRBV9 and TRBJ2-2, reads DSGVTQTPKHLITATGQRVTLRCSPRSGDLSVYWYQQSLDQGLQFLIQYYNGEERAKGNILERFSAQQFPDLHSELNLSSLELGDSALYFCASSATQGTMRKTGELFFGEGSRLTVL.

In DNA, the CDR3 is TGTGCCAGCAGCTTATCTAGTCATCTCTACGAGCAGTACTTC. Encoded protein: CASSLSSHLYEQYF. This sequence joins TRBV7-8 and TRBJ2-7; no reliable D call. V gave up 2 bases and J gave up 3 bases, with 11 bases separating them. Germline CDR1 reads SGHVS; CDR2 reads FQNEAQ. CDR3 length: 14 residues.

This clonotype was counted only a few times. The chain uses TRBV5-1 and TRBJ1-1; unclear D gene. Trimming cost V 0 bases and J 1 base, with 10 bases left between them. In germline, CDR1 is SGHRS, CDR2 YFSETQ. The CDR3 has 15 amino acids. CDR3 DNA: TGCGCCAGCAGCTTGGCGGCGGGCAGGAACACTGAAGCTTTCTTT. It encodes CASSLAAGRNTEAFF.

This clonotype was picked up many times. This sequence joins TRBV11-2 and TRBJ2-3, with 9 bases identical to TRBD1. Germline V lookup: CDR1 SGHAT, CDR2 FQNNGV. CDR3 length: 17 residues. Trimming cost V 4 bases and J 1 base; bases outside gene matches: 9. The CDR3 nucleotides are TGTGCCAGCAGCTCTACGGACAGGGGATATCGCACAGATACGCAGTATTTT. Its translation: CASSSTDRGYRTDTQYF. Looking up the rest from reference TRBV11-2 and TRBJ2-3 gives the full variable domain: EAGVAQSPRYKIIEKRQSVAFWCNPISGHATLYWYQQILGQGPKLLIQFQNNGVVDDSQLPKDRFSAERLKGVDSTLKIQPAKLEDSAVYLCASSSTDRGYRTDTQYFGPGTRLTVL.